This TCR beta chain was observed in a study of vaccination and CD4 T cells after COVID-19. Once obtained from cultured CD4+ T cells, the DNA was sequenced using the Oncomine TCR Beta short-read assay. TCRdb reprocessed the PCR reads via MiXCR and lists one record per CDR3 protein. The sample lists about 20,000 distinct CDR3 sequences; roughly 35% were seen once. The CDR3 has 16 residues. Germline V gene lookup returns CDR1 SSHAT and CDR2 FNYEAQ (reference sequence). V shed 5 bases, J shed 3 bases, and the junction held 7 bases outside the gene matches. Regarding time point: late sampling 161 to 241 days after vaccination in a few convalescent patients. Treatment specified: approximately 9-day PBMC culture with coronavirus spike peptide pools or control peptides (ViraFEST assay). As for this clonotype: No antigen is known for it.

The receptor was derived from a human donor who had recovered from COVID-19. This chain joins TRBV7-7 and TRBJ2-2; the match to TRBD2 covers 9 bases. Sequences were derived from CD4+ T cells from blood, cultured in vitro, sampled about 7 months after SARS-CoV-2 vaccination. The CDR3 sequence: CASSILAGADTGELFF. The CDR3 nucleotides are TGTGCCAGCAGCATATTAGCGGGAGCGGACACCGGGGAGCTGTTTTTT. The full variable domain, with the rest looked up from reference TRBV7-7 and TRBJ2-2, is GAGVSQSPRYKVTKRGQDVTLRCDPISSHATLYWYQQALGQGPEFLTYFNYEAQPDKSGLPSDRFSAERPEGSISTLTIQRTEQRDSAMYRCASSILAGADTGELFFGEGSRLTVL.